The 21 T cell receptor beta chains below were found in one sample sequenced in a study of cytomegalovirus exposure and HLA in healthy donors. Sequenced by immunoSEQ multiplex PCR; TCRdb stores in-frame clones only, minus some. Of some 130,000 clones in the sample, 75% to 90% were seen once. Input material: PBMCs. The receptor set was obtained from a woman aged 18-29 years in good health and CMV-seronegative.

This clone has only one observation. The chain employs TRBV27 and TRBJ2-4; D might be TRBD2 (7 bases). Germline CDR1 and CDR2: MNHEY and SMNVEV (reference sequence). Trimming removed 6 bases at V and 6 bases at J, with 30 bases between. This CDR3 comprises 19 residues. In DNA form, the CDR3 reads TGTGCCAGCAGCCAAAGACCAACCTCCGCGGGGGCCCGATTAAACATTCAGTACTTC. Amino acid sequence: CASSQRPTSAGARLNIQYF.

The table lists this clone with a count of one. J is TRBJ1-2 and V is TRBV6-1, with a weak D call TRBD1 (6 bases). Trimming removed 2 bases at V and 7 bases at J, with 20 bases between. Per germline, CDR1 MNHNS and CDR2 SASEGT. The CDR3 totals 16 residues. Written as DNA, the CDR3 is TGTGCCAGCAGTGAAATGACAGGCCTTGCCCTGGGTGGCTACACCTTC. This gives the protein CASSEMTGLALGGYTF.

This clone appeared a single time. CDR3 DNA sequence: TGCGCCAGCAGCTTGGGGGACAGTAATAATTCACCCCTCCACTTT. Its translation is CASSLGDSNNSPLHF. The V and J genes are TRBV5-1 and TRBJ1-6, with 7 bases identical to TRBD1. The CDR3 is 15 amino acids. The V and J ends lost 0 bases and 5 bases, in that order; junction bases with no gene match: 2. Germline CDR1 SGHRS, CDR2 YFSETQ.

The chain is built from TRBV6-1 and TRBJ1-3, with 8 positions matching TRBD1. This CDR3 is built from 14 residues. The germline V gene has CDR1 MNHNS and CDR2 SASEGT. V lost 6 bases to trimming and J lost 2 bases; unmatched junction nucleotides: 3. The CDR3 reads CASSLDRAGNTIYF. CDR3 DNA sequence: TGTGCCAGCAGCTTGGACAGGGCTGGAAACACCATATATTTT.

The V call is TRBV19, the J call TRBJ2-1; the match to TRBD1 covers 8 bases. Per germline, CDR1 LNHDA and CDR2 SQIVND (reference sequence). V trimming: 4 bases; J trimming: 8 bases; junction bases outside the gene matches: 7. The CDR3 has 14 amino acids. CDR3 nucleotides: TGTGCCAGTAGTACAATGGGACAGGTCGATGAGCAGTTCTTC. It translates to CASSTMGQVDEQFF.

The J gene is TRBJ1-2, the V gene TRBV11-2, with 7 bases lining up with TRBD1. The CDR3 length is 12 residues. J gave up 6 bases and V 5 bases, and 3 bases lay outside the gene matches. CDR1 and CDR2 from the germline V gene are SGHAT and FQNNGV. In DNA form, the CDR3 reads TGTGCCAGCAGCACGACAGGGAATGGCTACACCTTC. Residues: CASSTTGNGYTF.

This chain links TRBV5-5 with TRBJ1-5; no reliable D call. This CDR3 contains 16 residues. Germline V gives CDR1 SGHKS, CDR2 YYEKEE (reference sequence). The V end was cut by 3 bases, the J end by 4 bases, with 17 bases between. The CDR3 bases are TGTGCCAGCAGCTCTACCGGCGCGCCACTAAATCAGCCCCAGCATTTT. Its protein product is CASSSTGAPLNQPQHF. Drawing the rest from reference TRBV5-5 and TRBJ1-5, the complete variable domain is DAGVTQSPTHLIKTRGQQVTLRCSPISGHKSVSWYQQVLGQGPQFIFQYYEKEERGRGNFPDRFSARQFPNYSSELNVNALLLGDSALYLCASSSTGAPLNQPQHFGDGTRLSIL.

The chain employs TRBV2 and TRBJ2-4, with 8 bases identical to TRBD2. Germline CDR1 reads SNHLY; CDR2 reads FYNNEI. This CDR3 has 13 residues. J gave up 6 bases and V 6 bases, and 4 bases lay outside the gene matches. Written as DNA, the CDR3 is TGTGCCAGCAGGGAACTAGCGGCAAACATTCAGTACTTC. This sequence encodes CASRELAANIQYF.

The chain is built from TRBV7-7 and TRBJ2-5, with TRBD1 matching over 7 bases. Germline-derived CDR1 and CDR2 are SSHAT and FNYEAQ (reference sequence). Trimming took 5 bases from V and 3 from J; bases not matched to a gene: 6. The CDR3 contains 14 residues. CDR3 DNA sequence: TGTGCCAGCAGCCCGACAGGGATAAAAGAGACCCAGTACTTC. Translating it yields CASSPTGIKETQYF. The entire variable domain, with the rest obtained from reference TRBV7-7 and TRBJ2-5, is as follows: GAGVSQSPRYKVTKRGQDVTLRCDPISSHATLYWYQQALGQGPEFLTYFNYEAQPDKSGLPSDRFSAERPEGSISTLTIQRTEQRDSAMYRCASSPTGIKETQYFGPGTRLLVL.

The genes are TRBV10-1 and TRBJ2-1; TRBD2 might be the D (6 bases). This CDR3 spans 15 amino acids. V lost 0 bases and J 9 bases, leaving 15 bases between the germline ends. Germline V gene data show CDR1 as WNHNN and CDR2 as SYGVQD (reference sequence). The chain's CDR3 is CASSESRGTTGEQFF. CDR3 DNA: TGCGCCAGCAGTGAGTCCCGGGGGACCACGGGTGAGCAGTTCTTC.

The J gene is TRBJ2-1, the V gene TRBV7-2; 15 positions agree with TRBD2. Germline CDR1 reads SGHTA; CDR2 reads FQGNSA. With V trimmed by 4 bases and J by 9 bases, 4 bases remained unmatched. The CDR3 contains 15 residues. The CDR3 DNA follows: TGTGCCAGCAGCTGGACTAGCGGGGGGGCCAGTGAGCAGTTCTTC. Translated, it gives CASSWTSGGASEQFF.

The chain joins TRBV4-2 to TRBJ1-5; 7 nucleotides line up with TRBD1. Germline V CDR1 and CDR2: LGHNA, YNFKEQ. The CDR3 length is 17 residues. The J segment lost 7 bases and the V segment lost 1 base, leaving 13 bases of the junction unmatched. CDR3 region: CASSQGQGGSAGQPQHF. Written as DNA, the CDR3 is TGTGCCAGCAGCCAAGGACAGGGAGGTTCGGCTGGGCAGCCCCAGCATTTT.

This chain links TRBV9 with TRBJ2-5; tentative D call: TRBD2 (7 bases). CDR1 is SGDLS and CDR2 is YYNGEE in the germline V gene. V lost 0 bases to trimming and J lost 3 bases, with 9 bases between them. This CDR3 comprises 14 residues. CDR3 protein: CASSVGGGEETQYF. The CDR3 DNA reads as TGTGCCAGCAGCGTAGGAGGGGGGGAAGAGACCCAGTACTTC. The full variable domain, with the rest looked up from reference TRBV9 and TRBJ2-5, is DSGVTQTPKHLITATGQRVTLRCSPRSGDLSVYWYQQSLDQGLQFLIQYYNGEERAKGNILERFSAQQFPDLHSELNLSSLELGDSALYFCASSVGGGEETQYFGPGTRLLVL.

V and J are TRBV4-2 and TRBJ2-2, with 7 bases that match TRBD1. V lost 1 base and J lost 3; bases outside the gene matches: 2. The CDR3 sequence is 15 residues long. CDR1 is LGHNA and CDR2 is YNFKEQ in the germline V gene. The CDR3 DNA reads TGTGCCAGCAGCCAAGGGACAGGTGACACCGGGGAGCTGTTTTTT. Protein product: CASSQGTGDTGELFF.

The CDR3 region is CASSLIIAGDTDTQYF. CDR3 coding DNA: TGTGCCAGCAGCTTAATAATCGCGGGAGACACAGATACGCAGTATTTT. This chain uses TRBV7-9 with TRBJ2-3; 7 bases align to TRBD2. The germline CDR1 and CDR2 sequences are SEHNR and FQNEAQ (reference sequence). With V trimmed by 2 bases and J by 2 bases, 7 bases remained unmatched. The CDR3 runs 16 residues.

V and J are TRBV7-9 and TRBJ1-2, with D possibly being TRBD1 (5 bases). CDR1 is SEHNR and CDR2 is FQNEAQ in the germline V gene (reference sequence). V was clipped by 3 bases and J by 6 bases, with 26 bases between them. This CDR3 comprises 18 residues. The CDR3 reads CASSLTGFREDRGDGYTF. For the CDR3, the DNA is TGTGCCAGCAGCTTGACGGGGTTCCGTGAGGATCGGGGGGATGGCTACACCTTC.

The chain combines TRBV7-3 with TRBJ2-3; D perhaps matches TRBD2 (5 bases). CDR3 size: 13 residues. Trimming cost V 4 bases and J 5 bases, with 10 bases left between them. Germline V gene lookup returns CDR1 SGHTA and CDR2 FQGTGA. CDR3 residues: CASSWIREDTQYF. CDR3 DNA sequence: TGTGCCAGCAGCTGGATCCGGGAAGATACGCAGTATTTT.

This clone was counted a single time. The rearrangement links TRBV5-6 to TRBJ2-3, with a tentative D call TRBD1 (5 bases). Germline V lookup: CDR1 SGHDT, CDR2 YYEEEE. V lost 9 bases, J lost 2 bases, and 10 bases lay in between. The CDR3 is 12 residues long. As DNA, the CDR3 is TGTGCCACACAGGATATCACAGATACGCAGTATTTT. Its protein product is CATQDITDTQYF.

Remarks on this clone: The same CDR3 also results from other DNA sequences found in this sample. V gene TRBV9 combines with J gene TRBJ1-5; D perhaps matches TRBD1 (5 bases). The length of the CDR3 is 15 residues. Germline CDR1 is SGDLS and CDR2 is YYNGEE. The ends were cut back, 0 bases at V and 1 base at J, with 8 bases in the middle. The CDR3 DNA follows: TGTGCCAGCAGCGTAGCTGGGGGGAGCAATCAGCCCCAGCATTTT. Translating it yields CASSVAGGSNQPQHF.

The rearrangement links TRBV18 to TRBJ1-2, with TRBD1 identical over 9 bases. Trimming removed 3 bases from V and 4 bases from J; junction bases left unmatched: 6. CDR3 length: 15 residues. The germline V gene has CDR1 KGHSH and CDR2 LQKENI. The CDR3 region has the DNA TGTGCCAGCTCACCGAAGGGACAGGGAAGCTATGGCTACACCTTC. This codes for CASSPKGQGSYGYTF.

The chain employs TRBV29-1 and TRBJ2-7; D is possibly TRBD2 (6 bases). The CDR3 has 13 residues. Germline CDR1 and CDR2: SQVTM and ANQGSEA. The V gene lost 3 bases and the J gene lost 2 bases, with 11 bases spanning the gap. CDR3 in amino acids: CSVDPREAYEQYF. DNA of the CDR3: TGCAGCGTTGACCCCAGGGAGGCCTACGAGCAGTACTTC.